This T cell receptor (beta chain) was documented in a study of Ad26.COV2.S vaccination and SARS-CoV-2 variants. In the study overall: As a participant in COV1001, the donor was in the Ad26.COV2.S trial arm. General observations from the study: Individuals receiving vaccine had higher spike-specific TCR breadth than placebo recipients did. Non-spike TCR breadth did not differ much between vaccine and placebo recipients.

Treatment denoted: 19 received Ad26.COV2.S at low or high dose, single or two shots; about 5 received placebo; per-sample allocation not given. Sampling occurred on day 63 after the first vaccine or placebo injection. Regarding this clone: Its matching antigen is unknown.

The V segment lost 3 bases and the J segment 1 base; nucleotides outside the gene matches: 6. The CDR3 has 17 amino acids. Germline V gene sequence: CDR1 SGHAT, CDR2 FQNNGV. Profiled with immunoSEQ multiplex PCR; TCRdb holds only in-frame clones, not every one. The table has 350,000 to 600,000 clones, 89% seen once. The receptor comes from a person between 18 and 65 years old who received the Ad26.COV2.S COVID-19 vaccine or a placebo. Sequencing was performed on peripheral blood, taken in a trial of Ad26.COV2.S vaccine versus placebo. The chain couples TRBV11-2 to TRBJ2-6, with 7 bases aligning to TRBD1. In nucleotides, the CDR3 is TGTGCCAGCAGCTTCTTTAAGACAGGGTCTGGGGCCAACGTCCTGACTTTC. Its translation: CASSFFKTGSGANVLTF.